The 5 T cell receptor beta chains presented below share a single source sample, sequenced in a study of a mutant IDH1 vaccine in newly diagnosed glioma. Repertoires were generated with immunoSEQ multiplex PCR, while TCRdb's copy carries only in-frame clones and drops some. Found here are 98,000 or so clones, around 90% of them singletons; the top ten hold roughly 0.54%. As for time point: baseline, week 1 (first vaccination visit). Stated treatment: pre-vaccination baseline after standard-of-care therapy. The sample in question was PBMCs, obtained from a glioma patient treated with radiotherapy, temozolomide or both. The receptors come from a woman aged 45-59 years with glioma.

The rearrangement uses TRBV9 and TRBJ2-7, with 8 bases matching TRBD1. Germline values: CDR1 SGDLS, CDR2 YYNGEE. The junction had 8 bases not matched to a gene; V was cut back by 0 bases and J by 3 bases. The CDR3 runs to 16 residues. The DNA of the CDR3 is TGTGCCAGCAGCGTAGCTAAAGGACAGGGATTCTACGAGCAGTACTTC. As protein: CASSVAKGQGFYEQYF. Filled out from reference TRBV9 and TRBJ2-7, the complete variable domain reads DSGVTQTPKHLITATGQRVTLRCSPRSGDLSVYWYQQSLDQGLQFLIQYYNGEERAKGNILERFSAQQFPDLHSELNLSSLELGDSALYFCASSVAKGQGFYEQYFGPGTRLTVT.

The chain combines TRBV5-1 with TRBJ1-1, with TRBD1 matching 9 bases. Losses at the gene ends were 1 base for V and 4 bases for J; bases not matched to a gene: 5. CDR3 length equals 15 residues. In germline, CDR1 is SGHRS, CDR2 YFSETQ. CDR3 nucleotide sequence: TGCGCCAGCAGCTTGAGTCTACAGGGGGCCACTGAAGCTTTCTTT. It is translated as CASSLSLQGATEAFF.

This sequence joins TRBV5-1 and TRBJ2-5; D not resolved. V lost 4 bases and J lost 4, with 8 bases in between. Germline-derived CDR1 and CDR2 are SGHRS and YFSETQ. The CDR3 runs to 12 residues. The DNA of the CDR3 is TGCGCCAGCAGCCCAAGGGCAGAGACCCAGTACTTC. Translated, it gives CASSPRAETQYF. The variable domain in full, completed from reference TRBV5-1 and TRBJ2-5, reads KAGVTQTPRYLIKTRGQQVTLSCSPISGHRSVSWYQQTPGQGLQFLFEYFSETQRNKGNFPGRFSGRQFSNSRSEMNVSTLELGDSALYLCASSPRAETQYFGPGTRLLVL.

V gene TRBV6-6 combines with J gene TRBJ1-4; the match to TRBD1 covers 7 bases. The CDR3 spans 15 residues. Germline V gives CDR1 MNHNY, CDR2 SVGAGI (reference sequence). Trimming took 6 bases from V and 3 from J; bases not matched to a gene: 7. The CDR3 spells CASSLGQAPNEKLFF. CDR3 coding DNA: TGTGCCAGCAGCCTCGGACAGGCTCCTAATGAAAAACTGTTTTTT.

The rearrangement uses TRBV14 and TRBJ2-1; D perhaps matches TRBD2 (5 bases). This CDR3 is built from 12 residues. Per germline, CDR1 SGHDN and CDR2 FVKESK. V lost 5 bases, J lost 9 bases, and 11 bases lay in between. CDR3 region: CASSTTSREQFF. The CDR3 DNA is TGTGCCAGCAGCACAACTAGTCGTGAGCAGTTCTTC.